The 13 T cell receptor beta chains presented below share a single source sample, sequenced in a study of T cells after yellow fever vaccination. Each CDR3 protein is one row after TCRdb ran MiXCR on the 5' RACE reads. Among roughly 400,000 distinct CDR3 sequences listed, around 20% were seen once. This specimen consisted of PBMCs, obtained before the yellow fever booster vaccination. All receptors come from a man younger than 30 who received the YFV17D yellow fever vaccine.

The chain recombines TRBV18 with TRBJ2-1; 9 bases line up with TRBD2. Germline values: CDR1 KGHSH, CDR2 LQKENI. CDR3 size: 15 residues. Trimming cost V 5 bases and J 9 bases; bases outside gene matches: 11. The DNA for the CDR3 is TGTGCCAGCTCAGCCACGAGGCTAGCGGGGCGTGAGCAGTTCTTC. The encoded protein is CASSATRLAGREQFF.

The chain couples TRBV4-1 to TRBJ1-6; maybe TRBD1 (5 bases). Germline assignment: CDR1 MGHRA and CDR2 YSYEKL. This CDR3 spans 15 amino acids. The V gene lost 1 base and the J gene lost 9 bases, with 13 bases spanning the gap. CDR3 loop: CASSQAQGLASPLHF. CDR3 nucleotide sequence: TGCGCCAGCAGCCAAGCCCAGGGTCTGGCTTCACCCCTCCACTTT.

Only a few counts were recorded for this clonotype. This chain connects TRBV7-8 to TRBJ2-2, with 7 bases matching TRBD1. CDR3 length: 15 residues. J was trimmed by 1 base and V by 3 bases; bases with no gene match: 2. Germline V lookup: CDR1 SGHVS, CDR2 FQNEAQ. Here the CDR3 reads CASSLTGMNTGELFF. DNA of the CDR3: TGTGCCAGCAGCTTGACAGGGATGAACACCGGGGAGCTGTTTTTT.

The sample holds a few counts of this clonotype. The rearrangement joins TRBV20-1 to TRBJ2-7; possible D gene TRBD1, 8 bases. V lost 0 bases to trimming and J lost 1 base, with 13 bases between them. The V gene's germline CDR1 is DFQATT and CDR2 SNEGSKA (reference sequence). This CDR3 has 15 residues. This CDR3 is CSARDDRGGSYEQYF. Here the CDR3 DNA reads TGCAGTGCTAGAGACGACAGGGGAGGGTCCTACGAGCAGTACTTC.

This clonotype was counted a few times. V and J are TRBV3-1 and TRBJ1-1; D possibly corresponds to TRBD1 (5 bases). V lost 4 bases to trimming and J lost 0 bases, with 12 bases between them. CDR1 LGHDT and CDR2 YNNKEL come from the germline V gene (reference sequence). The CDR3 totals 15 residues. The CDR3 region has the DNA TGTGCCAGCAGCCTAGGAGACAGCATGAACACTGAAGCTTTCTTT. It translates to CASSLGDSMNTEAFF.

This clonotype appeared a few times. V and J are TRBV4-3 and TRBJ2-2; no definite D call. The V and J ends lost 0 bases and 2 bases respectively, with 10 bases between them. Germline-derived CDR1 and CDR2 are LGHNA and YSLEER. This CDR3 comprises 16 residues. CDR3 nucleotides: TGCGCCAGCAGCCAAGAAACTTTGAGAAACACCGGGGAGCTGTTTTTT. Translated: CASSQETLRNTGELFF.

This clonotype occurred a few times. J is TRBJ2-5 and V is TRBV7-2; weak D call: TRBD2 (7 bases). Germline lookup yields CDR1 SGHTA and CDR2 FQGNSA. V was shortened by 7 bases and J by 4 bases, with 13 bases between the two germline ends. The CDR3 has 13 amino acids. The CDR3 spells CASTLGGGETQYF. DNA for the CDR3: TGTGCCAGCACCCTAGGGGGGGGAGAGACCCAGTACTTC.

The rearrangement joins TRBV7-9 to TRBJ1-6; 7 bases are a match to TRBD1. CDR1 SEHNR and CDR2 FQNEAQ come from the germline V gene (reference sequence). This CDR3 comprises 15 residues. V shed 5 bases and J 8 bases; nucleotides not matched to a gene: 9. This CDR3 is CASSGHRGGDSPLHF. The CDR3 nucleotides are TGTGCCAGCAGCGGACACAGGGGTGGAGATTCACCCCTCCACTTT.

J is TRBJ1-2 and V is TRBV19; 8 nucleotides match TRBD1. Germline lookup yields CDR1 LNHDA and CDR2 SQIVND (reference sequence). The junction had 13 bases not matched to a gene; V was cut back by 3 bases and J by 4 bases. This CDR3 comprises 17 residues. The CDR3 is CASSIVPGPGGSYGYTF. The CDR3 DNA reads TGTGCCAGTAGTATTGTCCCGGGCCCAGGGGGCTCCTATGGCTACACCTTC. Full variable domain (remainder filled in from reference TRBV19 and TRBJ1-2): DGGITQSPKYLFRKEGQNVTLSCEQNLNHDAMYWYRQDPGQGLRLIYYSQIVNDFQKGDIAEGYSVSREKKESFPLTVTSAQKNPTAFYLCASSIVPGPGGSYGYTFGSGTRLTVV.

Only a few counts were recorded for this clonotype. The gene calls are TRBV12-3 or TRBV12-4 and TRBJ2-1; D unresolved. The length of the CDR3 is 14 residues. With 5 bases removed from V and 0 bases from J, the gap between germline ends came to 8 bases. This chain's CDR3 is CASSHYGSYNEQFF. For the CDR3, the DNA is TGTGCCAGCAGTCACTACGGCTCCTACAATGAGCAGTTCTTC.

The chain is built from TRBV9 and TRBJ2-5, with D maybe TRBD2 (6 bases). The CDR3 length is 13 residues. V was pared by 3 bases and J by 5 bases, with 11 bases between. Germline lookup yields CDR1 SGDLS and CDR2 YYNGEE. The CDR3 region is CASSGRLDETQYF. DNA of the CDR3: TGTGCCAGCAGCGGCAGACTAGACGAGACCCAGTACTTC.

The chain is built from TRBV19 and TRBJ1-1; D is undetermined. Germline CDR1 LNHDA, CDR2 SQIVND (reference sequence). The ends were cut back, 8 bases at V and 1 base at J, with 8 bases in the middle. The CDR3 is 12 amino acids. This CDR3 is CASGESNTEAFF. The DNA for the CDR3 is TGTGCCAGTGGGGAGTCGAACACTGAAGCTTTCTTT.

The V and J genes are TRBV4-3 and TRBJ1-1; D gene ambiguous. CDR1 and CDR2 from the germline V gene are LGHNA and YSLEER. CDR3 length equals 14 residues. V was pared by 1 base and J by 4 bases, with 10 bases between. The CDR3 DNA is TGCGCCAGCAGCCAAGTTACGGGAGGCACTGAAGCTTTCTTT. Translating gives CASSQVTGGTEAFF.